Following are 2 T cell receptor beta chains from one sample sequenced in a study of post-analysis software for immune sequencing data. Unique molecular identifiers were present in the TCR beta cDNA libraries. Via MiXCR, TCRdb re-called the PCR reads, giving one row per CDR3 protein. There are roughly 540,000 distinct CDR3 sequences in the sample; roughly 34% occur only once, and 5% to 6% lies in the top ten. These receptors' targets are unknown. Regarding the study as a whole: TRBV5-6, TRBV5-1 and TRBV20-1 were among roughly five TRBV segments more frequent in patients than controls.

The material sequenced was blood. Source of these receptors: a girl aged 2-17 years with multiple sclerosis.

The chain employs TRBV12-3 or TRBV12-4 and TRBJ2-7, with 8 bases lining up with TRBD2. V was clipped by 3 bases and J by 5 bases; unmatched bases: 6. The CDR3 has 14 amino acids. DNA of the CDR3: TGTGCCAGCAGTTTCCAGCGGGGGACCGACGAGCAGTACTTC. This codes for CASSFQRGTDEQYF.

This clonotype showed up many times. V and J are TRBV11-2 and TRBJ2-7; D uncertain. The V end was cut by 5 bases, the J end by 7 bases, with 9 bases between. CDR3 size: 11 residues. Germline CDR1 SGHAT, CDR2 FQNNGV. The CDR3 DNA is TGTGCCAGCAGCCCGAGTAGAGAGCAGTACTTC. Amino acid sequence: CASSPSREQYF.